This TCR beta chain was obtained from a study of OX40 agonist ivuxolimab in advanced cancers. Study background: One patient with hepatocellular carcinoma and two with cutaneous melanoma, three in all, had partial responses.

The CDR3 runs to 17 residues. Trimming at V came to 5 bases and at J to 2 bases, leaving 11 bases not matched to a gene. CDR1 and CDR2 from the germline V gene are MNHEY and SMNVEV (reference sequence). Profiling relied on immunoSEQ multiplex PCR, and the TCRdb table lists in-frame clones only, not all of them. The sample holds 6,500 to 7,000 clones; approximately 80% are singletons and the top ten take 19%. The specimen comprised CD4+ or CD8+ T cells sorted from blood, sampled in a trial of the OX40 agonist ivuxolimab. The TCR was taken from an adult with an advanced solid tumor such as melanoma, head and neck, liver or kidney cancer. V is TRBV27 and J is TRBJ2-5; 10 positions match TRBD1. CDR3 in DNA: TGTGCCAGCAGTCCCGCCGGGGGACAGGGGTTACAAGAGACCCAGTACTTC. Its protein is CASSPAGGQGLQETQYF.